This T cell receptor (beta chain) was recovered during a study of blood T cell repertoires in COVID-19. The overall study: Donors in the United States, Italy and Spain gave samples during acute or convalescent COVID-19.

This CDR3 comprises 15 residues. The ends lost 2 bases at V and 10 bases at J; junction bases unmatched: 7. In germline, CDR1 is SGHRS, CDR2 YFSETQ. Sequencing used immunoSEQ multiplex PCR; TCRdb keeps in-frame clones, though not all of them. The sample yields 130,000 or so clones, around 84% seen once. This TCR came from a woman of 80 years or more with acute or convalescent COVID-19. This chain links TRBV5-1 with TRBJ2-1; TRBD2 matches at 12 bases. The material sequenced was peripheral blood. The CDR3 sequence: CASSLPSGGAGEQFF. CDR3 bases: TGCGCCAGCAGCTTACCTAGCGGGGGGGCCGGGGAGCAGTTCTTC. The variable domain in full, with the rest retrieved from reference TRBV5-1 and TRBJ2-1, is KAGVTQTPRYLIKTRGQQVTLSCSPISGHRSVSWYQQTPGQGLQFLFEYFSETQRNKGNFPGRFSGRQFSNSRSEMNVSTLELGDSALYLCASSLPSGGAGEQFFGPGTRLTVL.